The 27 T cell receptor beta chains listed next were all sequenced from one sample in a study of T cell responses to AZD1222 COVID-19 vaccine. Sequencing was performed with immunoSEQ multiplex PCR; in TCRdb, only in-frame clones are kept and a portion is missing. Of about 180,000 clones in the sample, about 91% are singletons; the top ten hold 0.45% to 0.55%. The sequencing here drew on peripheral blood, taken on day 0 of AZD1222 vaccination. The source is an adult in good health.

The count of this clone is one. The chain employs TRBV19 and TRBJ2-5; 8 nucleotides line up with TRBD1. Germline trimming cut 6 bases from V and 3 bases from J; bases unmatched to any gene: 3. This CDR3 has 13 amino acids. Germline V gives CDR1 LNHDA, CDR2 SQIVND (reference sequence). The CDR3 spells CASRTTGEETQYF. Here the CDR3 DNA reads TGTGCCAGTAGGACGACAGGGGAAGAGACCCAGTACTTC.

The V call is TRBV24-1, the J call TRBJ2-1; tentatively, D is TRBD1 (5 bases). This CDR3 is built from 16 residues. V shed 0 bases and J shed 3 bases, with 11 bases lying between them. CDR1 and CDR2 (germline): KGHDR, SFDVKD. This CDR3 reads CATSDLRQGGYNEQFF. The CDR3 DNA reads TGTGCCACCAGTGATTTGAGGCAGGGTGGCTACAATGAGCAGTTCTTC.

This sequence joins TRBV25-1 and TRBJ2-7; no clear D gene. CDR3 length equals 11 residues. The germline V and J ends were trimmed by 5 bases and 4 bases, with 6 bases remaining between them. Per germline, CDR1 MGHDK and CDR2 SYGVNS. CDR3 loop: CASSKKYEQYF. The CDR3 DNA sequence: TGTGCCAGCAGTAAAAAATACGAGCAGTACTTC.

This clone has more than one count but fewer than ten. This chain's CDR3 is CASSLDGLGVQGNQPQHF. The CDR3 nucleotides are TGCGCCAGCAGCTTGGATGGCTTAGGTGTACAGGGCAATCAGCCCCAGCATTTT. The rearrangement links TRBV5-1 to TRBJ1-5; the D gene is possibly TRBD1 (5 bases). Germline V gene data show CDR1 as SGHRS and CDR2 as YFSETQ. V lost 0 bases and J lost 2, with 18 bases in between. There are 18 residues in the CDR3.

Only a few counts were recorded for this clone. This chain connects TRBV5-6 to TRBJ1-1; D is uncertain. CDR3 length: 14 amino acids. Trimming took 4 bases from V and 6 from J, leaving 16 bases between them. The germline CDR1 and CDR2 sequences are SGHDT and YYEEEE. The CDR3 coding sequence is TGTGCCAGCAGCGAGGCGATCCGAGACGCTGAAGCTTTCTTT. It codes for CASSEAIRDAEAFF.

This clone was seen just once. The rearrangement uses TRBV4-3 and TRBJ1-3; D is unresolved. V was pared by 1 base and J by 1 base, with 8 bases between. CDR1 is LGHNA and CDR2 is YSLEER in the germline V gene. CDR3 length: 15 residues. CDR3 sequence reads: CASSQGYDSGNTIYF. As DNA, the CDR3 is TGCGCCAGCAGCCAAGGCTATGATTCTGGAAACACCATATATTTT.

V is TRBV5-4 and J is TRBJ2-7; unclear D gene. Trimming took off 3 bases at V and 6 bases at J, with 10 bases between the two ends. Germline-derived CDR1 and CDR2 are SGHNT and YYREEE (reference sequence). CDR3 length: 12 residues. This CDR3 reads CASSSSPGEQYF. CDR3 sequence (DNA): TGTGCCAGCAGCTCTTCTCCCGGCGAGCAGTACTTC.

This chain uses TRBV3-1 (or the pseudogene TRBV3-2) with TRBJ2-7; 7 bases are shared with TRBD2. The CDR3 has 15 residues. The germline V gene encodes CDR1 LGHDT and CDR2 YNNKEL (reference sequence). V lost 2 bases to trimming and J lost 6 bases; unmatched junction nucleotides: 10. CDR3 protein: CASSQRPGLVSEQYF. The CDR3 DNA reads as TGTGCCAGCAGCCAACGGCCCGGACTAGTAAGCGAGCAGTACTTC.

The CDR3 nucleotides are TGTGCCAGCAGTTTGCGGGGTCCCACCTACGAGCAGTACTTC. This sequence encodes CASSLRGPTYEQYF. The chain couples TRBV6-5 to TRBJ2-7; D possibly corresponds to TRBD2 (6 bases). V lost 4 bases to trimming and J lost 2 bases, with 12 bases between them. Germline CDR1 is MNHEY and CDR2 is SVGAGI. This CDR3 region has 14 residues.

In this sample, this clone turned up once. The CDR3 DNA reads TGCGCCAGCAGCCAAGCACCCCCGGGACAGGCCATGTACGAGCAGTACTTC. This codes for CASSQAPPGQAMYEQYF. V gene TRBV4-1 combines with J gene TRBJ2-7; 8 positions agree with TRBD1. V was pared by 1 base and J by 4 bases, with 12 bases of the junction left unmatched. The CDR3 loop spans 17 amino acids. CDR1 and CDR2 (germline): MGHRA, YSYEKL.

V and J are TRBV6-5 and TRBJ2-7; maybe TRBD1 (6 bases). V was cut by 2 bases and J by 0 bases, with 8 bases left in between. This CDR3 has 14 residues. Germline CDR1 reads MNHEY; CDR2 reads SVGAGI. This chain's CDR3 is CASSYRGSSYEQYF. CDR3 sequence (DNA): TGTGCCAGCAGTTACAGGGGGAGCTCCTACGAGCAGTACTTC.

The chain uses TRBV4-2 and TRBJ1-5; 10 bases map to TRBD1. Germline CDR1 reads LGHNA; CDR2 reads YNFKEQ. This CDR3 comprises 15 residues. V trimming: 3 bases; J trimming: 7 bases; junction bases outside the gene matches: 6. This CDR3 is CASSQPGTGAQPQHF. CDR3 nucleotides: TGTGCCAGCAGCCAGCCCGGGACAGGGGCCCAGCCCCAGCATTTT.

The chain recombines TRBV5-1 with TRBJ2-7; possibly TRBD1 for D (5 bases). V was shortened by 4 bases and J by 0 bases, with 11 bases between the two germline ends. CDR3 length: 14 residues. Germline loops: CDR1 SGHRS, CDR2 YFSETQ. The CDR3 region is CASSGAGPSYEQYF. CDR3 bases: TGCGCCAGCAGCGGGGCAGGACCCTCCTACGAGCAGTACTTC.

The rearrangement uses TRBV3-1 (or the pseudogene TRBV3-2) and TRBJ2-7, with 13 bases matching TRBD2. The V gene end was trimmed by 4 bases and the J gene end by 2 bases; junction bases not matched to a gene: 5. The CDR3 consists of 16 residues. Looked up from germline, CDR1 is LGHDT and CDR2 is YNNKEL (reference sequence). DNA for the CDR3: TGTGCCAGCAGCCCCCTAGGGACTAGCGGGGCCTACGAGCAGTACTTC. Its translation is CASSPLGTSGAYEQYF.

The chain carries TRBV3-1 (or the pseudogene TRBV3-2) and TRBJ2-5; 8 bases map to TRBD1. The CDR3 covers 15 residues. From germline, CDR1 is LGHDT and CDR2 YNNKEL (reference sequence). J lost 5 bases, V lost 4 bases, and 9 bases had no gene match. CDR3 sequence reads: CASSPDRVWVETQYF. The CDR3 DNA reads TGTGCCAGCAGCCCGGACAGGGTTTGGGTGGAGACCCAGTACTTC.

The V and J genes are TRBV3-1 (or the pseudogene TRBV3-2) and TRBJ2-1, with D perhaps TRBD2 (5 bases). V was pared by 1 base and J by 9 bases, with 19 bases between. This CDR3 comprises 16 residues. Looked up from germline, CDR1 is LGHDT and CDR2 is YNNKEL (reference sequence). This CDR3 is CASSQAGGFSWGEQFF. CDR3 bases: TGTGCCAGCAGCCAAGCTGGCGGGTTTTCATGGGGTGAGCAGTTCTTC.

The count of this clone is one. This rearrangement joins TRBV27 to TRBJ1-5; D call uncertain. Trimming shortened V by 5 bases and J by 4 bases, and 15 bases separated the two germline ends. This CDR3 is 15 amino acids long. The germline V gene encodes CDR1 MNHEY and CDR2 SMNVEV (reference sequence). The CDR3 loop reads CASSVYSSINQPQHF. The CDR3 DNA is TGTGCCAGCAGTGTATACAGCTCGATTAATCAGCCCCAGCATTTT.

This clone was seen only a few times. The rearrangement uses TRBV2 and TRBJ1-3, with 10 bases lining up with TRBD1. This CDR3 region has 15 residues. CDR1 is SNHLY, CDR2 FYNNEI, per germline. The trim removed 7 bases at V and 4 bases at J, leaving 7 bases unmatched. CDR3 nucleotides: TGTGCCAGCACCGGGACAGGGGAAATCGGAAACACCATATATTTT. Encoded protein: CASTGTGEIGNTIYF.

The chain uses TRBV3-1 (or the pseudogene TRBV3-2) and TRBJ1-1, with 11 bases lining up with TRBD1. This CDR3 contains 18 residues. CDR1 LGHDT and CDR2 YNNKEL come from the germline V gene (reference sequence). V trimming: 3 bases; J trimming: 1 base; junction bases outside the gene matches: 10. The CDR3 region has the DNA TGTGCCAGCAGCCACCCTACGGACAGGGGGCATCGGAACACTGAAGCTTTCTTT. Amino acid sequence: CASSHPTDRGHRNTEAFF.

V and J are TRBV12-3 or TRBV12-4 and TRBJ2-1; 10 bases align to TRBD2. This CDR3 has 13 amino acids. The J segment lost 7 bases and the V segment lost 8 bases, leaving 5 bases of the junction unmatched. CDR3: CASYSGRMNEQFF. The CDR3 DNA sequence: TGTGCCAGCTATAGCGGGAGGATGAATGAGCAGTTCTTC.

V gene TRBV19 combines with J gene TRBJ1-2; D possibly corresponds to TRBD1 (5 bases). CDR1 is LNHDA and CDR2 is SQIVND in the germline V gene (reference sequence). CDR3 length: 15 amino acids. V was pared by 7 bases and J by 4 bases, with 19 bases between. Here the CDR3 DNA reads TGTGCCAGTACCCCGCCCCTAGACGGGGGCTATGGCTACACCTTC. It translates to CASTPPLDGGYGYTF.

This sequence joins TRBV19 and TRBJ2-3, with TRBD1 matching over 7 bases. The CDR3 covers 15 residues. CDR1 is LNHDA and CDR2 is SQIVND in the germline V gene (reference sequence). Trimming cost V 6 bases and J 0 bases; bases outside gene matches: 6. The CDR3 protein is CASRTGILSTDTQYF. For the CDR3, the DNA is TGTGCCAGTAGGACAGGGATATTAAGCACAGATACGCAGTATTTT.

The gene calls are TRBV6-5 and TRBJ1-1; D not certain. Germline loops: CDR1 MNHEY, CDR2 SVGAGI. This CDR3 is built from 12 residues. Trimming shortened V by 6 bases and J by 8 bases, and 13 bases separated the two germline ends. CDR3 residues: CASSRSGLEAFF. The CDR3 DNA follows: TGTGCCAGCAGCCGGTCGGGGTTAGAAGCTTTCTTT.

The rearrangement links TRBV7-3 to TRBJ2-1; D is possibly TRBD1 or TRBD2 (5 bases each). The CDR3 loop spans 16 amino acids. Germline V gene lookup returns CDR1 SGHTA and CDR2 FQGTGA. Trimming left V 1 base short and J 0 bases short, with 10 bases between. The CDR3 region has the DNA TGTGCCAGCAGCTTAAGGCGAGGGGACTCCTACAATGAGCAGTTCTTC. This sequence encodes CASSLRRGDSYNEQFF.

The chain links TRBV7-9 to TRBJ2-3, with 9 bases matching TRBD2. Germline V gene sequence: CDR1 SEHNR, CDR2 FQNEAQ (reference sequence). The ends lost 2 bases at V and 0 bases at J; junction bases unmatched: 0. This CDR3 has 15 residues. This CDR3 is CASSLTSGSTDTQYF. CDR3 DNA: TGTGCCAGCAGCTTAACTAGCGGGAGCACAGATACGCAGTATTTT.

A single count supports this clone. This specimen includes other DNA sequences encoding the same CDR3. V is TRBV7-9 and J is TRBJ2-1; D unresolved. Germline V gene data show CDR1 as SEHNR and CDR2 as FQNEAQ (reference sequence). The V gene lost 3 bases and the J gene lost 9 bases, with 9 bases spanning the gap. The CDR3 is made up of 12 amino acids. The CDR3 DNA follows: TGTGCCAGCAGCTTTGACTGGGGTGAGCAGTTCTTC. Translating gives CASSFDWGEQFF. Supplemented by reference TRBV7-9 and TRBJ2-1, the full variable domain reads DTGVSQNPRHKITKRGQNVTFRCDPISEHNRLYWYRQTLGQGPEFLTYFQNEAQLEKSRLLSDRFSAERPKGSFSTLEIQRTEQGDSAMYLCASSFDWGEQFFGPGTRLTVL.

The rearrangement links TRBV6-5 to TRBJ1-1; D is uncertain. Germline assignment: CDR1 MNHEY and CDR2 SVGAGI. The CDR3 is made up of 14 amino acids. V was trimmed by 0 bases and J by 0 bases, leaving 5 bases between them. Here the CDR3 DNA reads TGTGCCAGCAGTTACTCGCACATGAACACTGAAGCTTTCTTT. Its protein product is CASSYSHMNTEAFF.